Sequencing of this T cell receptor (beta chain) was carried out in a study of cytomegalovirus exposure and HLA in healthy donors. The assay was immunoSEQ multiplex PCR, and TCRdb's table has in-frame clones only and misses some. The sample includes approximately 120,000 clones, approximately 94% of them seen just once. The ends lost 0 bases at V and 3 bases at J; junction bases unmatched: 14. Germline V lookup: CDR1 SGHRS, CDR2 YFSETQ. The CDR3 runs to 18 residues. The chain has TRBV5-1 and TRBJ1-1; 7 bases agree with TRBD1. The material sequenced was PBMCs. The TCR sequence derives from a woman aged 18-30 years in good health and CMV-seronegative. The CDR3 loop reads CASSLEARQGLRDTEAFF. For the CDR3, the DNA is TGCGCCAGCAGCTTGGAGGCCCGACAGGGTTTACGGGACACTGAAGCTTTCTTT.